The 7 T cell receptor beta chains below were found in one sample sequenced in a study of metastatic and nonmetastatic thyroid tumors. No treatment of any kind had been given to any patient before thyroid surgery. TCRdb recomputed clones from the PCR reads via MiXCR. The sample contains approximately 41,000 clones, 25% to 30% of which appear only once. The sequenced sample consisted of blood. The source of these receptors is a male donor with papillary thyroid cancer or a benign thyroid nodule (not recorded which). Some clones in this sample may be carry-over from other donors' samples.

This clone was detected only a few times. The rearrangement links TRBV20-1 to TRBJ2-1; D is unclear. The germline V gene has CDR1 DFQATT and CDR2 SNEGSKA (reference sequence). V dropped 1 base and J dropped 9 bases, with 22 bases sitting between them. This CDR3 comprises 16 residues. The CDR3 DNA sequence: TGCAGTGCTAGAGTCCCCCCCACATTAGAACCCCCTGAGCAGTTCTTC. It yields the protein CSARVPPTLEPPEQFF.

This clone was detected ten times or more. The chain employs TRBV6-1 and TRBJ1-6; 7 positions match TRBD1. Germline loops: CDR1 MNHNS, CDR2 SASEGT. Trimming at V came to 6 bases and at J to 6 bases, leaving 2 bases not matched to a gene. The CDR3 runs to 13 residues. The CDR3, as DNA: TGTGCCAGCAGGTACAGGGGTAATTCACCCCTCCACTTT. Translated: CASRYRGNSPLHF.

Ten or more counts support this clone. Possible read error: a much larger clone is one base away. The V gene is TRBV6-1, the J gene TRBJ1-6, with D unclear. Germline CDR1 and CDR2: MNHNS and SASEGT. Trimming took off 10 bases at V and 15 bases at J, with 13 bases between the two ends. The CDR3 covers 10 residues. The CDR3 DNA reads TGTGCCATGGTCAGCTTCGGCCTCCACTTT. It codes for CAMVSFGLHF.

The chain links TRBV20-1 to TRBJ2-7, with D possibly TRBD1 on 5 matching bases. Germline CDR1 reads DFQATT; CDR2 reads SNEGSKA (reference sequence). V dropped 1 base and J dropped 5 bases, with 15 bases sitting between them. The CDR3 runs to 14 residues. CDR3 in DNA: TGCAGTGCTAGAGTCCCCGCAGGGATAAACGAGCAGTACTTC. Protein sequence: CSARVPAGINEQYF.

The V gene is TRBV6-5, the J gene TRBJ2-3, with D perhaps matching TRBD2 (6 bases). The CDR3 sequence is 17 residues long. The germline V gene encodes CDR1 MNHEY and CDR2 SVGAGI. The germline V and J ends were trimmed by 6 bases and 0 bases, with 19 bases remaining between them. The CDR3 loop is CASSPGRGRSSTDTQYF. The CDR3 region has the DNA TGTGCCAGCAGCCCCGGGCGGGGCCGATCTAGCACAGATACGCAGTATTTT.

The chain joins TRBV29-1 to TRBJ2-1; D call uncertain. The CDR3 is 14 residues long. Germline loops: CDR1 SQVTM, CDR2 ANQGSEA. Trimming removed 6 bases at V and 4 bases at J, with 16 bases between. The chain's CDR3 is CSVPTARIYNEQFF. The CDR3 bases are TGCAGCGTACCGACGGCTCGGATATACAATGAGCAGTTCTTC.

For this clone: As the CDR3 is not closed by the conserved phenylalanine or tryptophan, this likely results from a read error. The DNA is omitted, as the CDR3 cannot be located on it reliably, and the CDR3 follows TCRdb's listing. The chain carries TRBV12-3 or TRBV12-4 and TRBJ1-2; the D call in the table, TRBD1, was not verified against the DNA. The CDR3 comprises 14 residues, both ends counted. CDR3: CASSLGDRIYEGTL.